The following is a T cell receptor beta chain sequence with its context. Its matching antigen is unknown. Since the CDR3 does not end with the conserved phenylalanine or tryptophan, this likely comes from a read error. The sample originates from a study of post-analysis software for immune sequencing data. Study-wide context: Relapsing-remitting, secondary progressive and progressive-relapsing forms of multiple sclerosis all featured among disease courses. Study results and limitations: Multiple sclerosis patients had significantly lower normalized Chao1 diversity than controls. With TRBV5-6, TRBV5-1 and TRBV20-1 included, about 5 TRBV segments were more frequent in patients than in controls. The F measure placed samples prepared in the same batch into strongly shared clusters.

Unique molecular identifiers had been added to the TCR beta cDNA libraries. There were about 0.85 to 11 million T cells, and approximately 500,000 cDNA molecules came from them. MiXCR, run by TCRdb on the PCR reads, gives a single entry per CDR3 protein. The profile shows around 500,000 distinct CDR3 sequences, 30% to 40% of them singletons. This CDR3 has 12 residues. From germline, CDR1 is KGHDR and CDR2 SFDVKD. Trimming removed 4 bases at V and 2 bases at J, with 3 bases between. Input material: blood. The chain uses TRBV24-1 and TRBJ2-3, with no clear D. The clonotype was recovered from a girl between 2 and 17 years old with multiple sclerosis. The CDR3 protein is CATSDFTDTQYL. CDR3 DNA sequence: TGTGCCACCAGTGACTTCACAGATACGCAGTATCTT.